Each of the 3 T cell receptor beta chains below was sequenced from the same sample in a study of blood T cell repertoires in COVID-19. The table came from immunoSEQ multiplex PCR; TCRdb's copy has only in-frame clones and leaves some out. This sample has more than 200,000 clones; around 90% occur once, and the top ten carry roughly 3.7%. The sequencing sample was made of PBMCs or T cells enriched from blood (not recorded which). Receptors were obtained from a woman under 40 who had been exposed to COVID-19.

The chain carries TRBV30 and TRBJ1-3; tentatively, D is TRBD1 (5 bases). The V end was cut by 4 bases, the J end by 0 bases, with 10 bases between. CDR3 length: 14 amino acids. Germline V CDR1 and CDR2: GTSNPN, SVGIG (reference sequence). The CDR3: CAWKGFSSGNTIYF. The CDR3 coding sequence is TGTGCCTGGAAGGGGTTTTCCTCTGGAAACACCATATATTTT.

The CDR3, as DNA: TGTGCCAGCAGCTCCAGGACAGGGTACTACGAGCAGTACTTC. Amino acid sequence: CASSSRTGYYEQYF. The chain has TRBV5-5 and TRBJ2-7, with 8 bases fitting TRBD1. The trim removed 3 bases at V and 3 bases at J, leaving 5 bases unmatched. CDR1 and CDR2 from the germline V gene are SGHKS and YYEKEE (reference sequence). The CDR3 loop spans 14 amino acids.

The chain combines TRBV11-2 with TRBJ2-1, with 12 bases lining up with TRBD1. Losses at the gene ends were 3 bases for V and 8 bases for J; bases not matched to a gene: 2. This CDR3 has 14 amino acids. CDR1 SGHAT and CDR2 FQNNGV come from the germline V gene. In DNA, the CDR3 is TGTGCCAGCAGCTTCGGGACAGGGGGCGATGAGCAGTTCTTC. It codes for CASSFGTGGDEQFF. Full variable domain (missing parts from reference TRBV11-2 and TRBJ2-1): EAGVAQSPRYKIIEKRQSVAFWCNPISGHATLYWYQQILGQGPKLLIQFQNNGVVDDSQLPKDRFSAERLKGVDSTLKIQPAKLEDSAVYLCASSFGTGGDEQFFGPGTRLTVL.